This TCR beta chain originates from a study of early T cells in non-severe SARS-CoV-2 infection (dated by TCRdb to 2020 to 2023). Regarding the research as a whole: TCR sequencing used bulk RNA from unsorted whole blood, so alpha and beta chains could not be paired.

Set within a cohort of healthcare workers in London, UK, this nested case-control study involved weekly PCR testing of nasopharyngeal swabs along with blood sampling. Healthcare workers were recruited between 23 and 31 March 2020, during the week of the UK lockdown, and were followed weekly for up to about 15 weeks. Receptor amplification or capture employed 5' RACE. Sequenced on a NextSeq 500. Unique molecular identifiers were attached to individual cDNA molecules in the TCR library protocol so that sequencing error and PCR bias could be corrected. Both TCR alpha and beta chains were sequenced, and tight co-correlation was observed between alpha and beta sequence abundances in each sample. The authors' analysis ran thus. Decombinator V4 was used to annotate TCR sequences for V gene, J gene and CDR3. TCRs were defined as expanded if a significant change between any two time points was detected under a Poisson model with p below 0.0001. TCR abundances were normalised to the total number of TCRs sequenced per sample and expressed as counts per million. VDJdb, accessed on 1 November 2021, was searched for TCRs annotated for CMV, EBV and SARS-CoV-2, and TCRs annotated for more than one antigen were excluded. The public reads were quality trimmed at Q25 with fastp and then assembled into clones with MiXCR by TCRdb, keeping productive beta chains. Identical CDR3 proteins give one entry, which carries the most common genes and DNA. The V and J calls were determined by TCRdb, not by the authors. The sample table shows about 36,000 distinct CDR3 sequences, and 5.5% to 8% are seen once. The ten biggest clones cover around 25% of the sample.

This clonotype has ten or more counts. Its antigen remains unidentified. No base qualities exist here, and no much larger clone lies one base off it. Broad study findings and their caveats: VDJdb matching was skewed toward anti-spike CD8 responses and likely underestimated virus-specific expansions, missing private and CD4 specificities.

The receptor comes from an adult who was a healthcare worker with PCR-confirmed SARS-CoV-2 infection or an uninfected control (not recorded which). The source was whole blood, collected at baseline.

The CDR3 amino acid sequence is: CSARRLAGASYNEQFF. The nucleotide sequence reads as follows: TGCAGTGCTAGAAGGCTAGCGGGGGCATCCTACAATGAGCAGTTCTTC. This receptor chain uses TRBV20-1 and TRBJ2-1; 10 bases in the middle match TRBD2. V has 2 bases trimmed and J has 1 base trimmed; junction bases matching no gene number 5. CDR1 and CDR2 are drawn from the germline V gene (reference sequence): DFQATT, SNEGSKA. The CDR3, cysteine through phenylalanine, is 16 amino acids long. The CDR3 DNA has 48 bases and is translated from base 1.